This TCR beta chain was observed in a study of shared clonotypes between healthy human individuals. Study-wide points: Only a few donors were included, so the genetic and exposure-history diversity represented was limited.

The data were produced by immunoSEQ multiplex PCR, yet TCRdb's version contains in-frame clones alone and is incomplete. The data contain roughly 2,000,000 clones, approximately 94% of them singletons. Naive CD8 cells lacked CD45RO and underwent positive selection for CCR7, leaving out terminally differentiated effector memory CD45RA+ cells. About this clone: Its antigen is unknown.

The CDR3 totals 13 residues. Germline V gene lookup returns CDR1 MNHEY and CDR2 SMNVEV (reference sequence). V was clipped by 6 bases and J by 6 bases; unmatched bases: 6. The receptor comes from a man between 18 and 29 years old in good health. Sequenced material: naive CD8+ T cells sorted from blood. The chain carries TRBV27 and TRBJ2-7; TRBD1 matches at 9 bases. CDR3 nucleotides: TGTGCCAGCAGCAGGACAGGGGCCTCCGAGCAGTACTTC. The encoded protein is CASSRTGASEQYF.